This T cell receptor beta chain was profiled in a study of cytomegalovirus exposure and HLA in healthy donors. Turning to the study itself: Earlier sequencing of approximately 200 million T cells yielded 120 million or so unique TCR beta sequences.

V lost 1 base to trimming and J lost 10 bases, with 9 bases between them. The CDR3 runs 12 residues. The germline V gene encodes CDR1 SGHRS and CDR2 YFSETQ. Primers included in the PCR were 60 Vbeta and 13 Jbeta primers. TCRdb keeps only in-frame clones here, not all; method: immunoSEQ multiplex PCR. The sample contains about 90,000 clones, approximately 60% of which appear only once. Study-level results: Later genetic work tied a missense DCLRE1C variant to beta-chain V and J trimming. Later, an analysis found that common viral pathogens appeared to be linked with several of the most significant clusters.

This clone came up a few times. Its antigen is still unknown. The sequenced material came from PBMCs. The chain combines TRBV5-1 with TRBJ2-1; no clear D. The source of this sequence is a woman between 50 and 59 years old in good health and CMV-seropositive. The CDR3 protein is CASSLWRDEQFF. The CDR3 nucleotides read TGCGCCAGCAGCTTGTGGAGAGACGAGCAGTTCTTC.